Listed below are T cell receptor beta chains from one sample, sequenced in a study of T-cell memory formation after mild COVID-19. Each CDR3 protein is one row after TCRdb ran MiXCR on the 5' RACE reads. The table has 560,000 or so distinct CDR3 sequences, roughly a sixth seen once. Sequencing was performed on PBMCs or a T cell subset sorted from them (not recorded which). These receptor sequences come from an adult woman who had mild COVID-19 (a few samples of this study predate the infection). Cell type and time point are not known. CDR3s include the opening cysteine and the closing phenylalanine or tryptophan. The order of the fields is V gene, clone size, J gene, D gene, CDR3 DNA, CDR3 protein. D genes are given only for firm matches. Size is omitted from some rows. Given values are once, few, many or a class for expanded clones.

TRBV29-1	few	TRBJ2-5	-	TGCAGCGTTGAAGAGTGGTCGGAGACACAAGAGACCCAGTACTTC	CSVEEWSETQETQYF
TRBV24-1	-	TRBJ2-1	-	TGTGCCACCAGTGATCTAGAGGGGGGGAGCTCCTACAATGAGCAGTTCTTC	CATSDLEGGSSYNEQFF
TRBV3-1	-	TRBJ2-1	TRBD2	TGTGCCAGCAGGGGACTAGCTACACTAAGGCAGTTCTTC	CASRGLATLRQFF
TRBV30	few	TRBJ2-3	TRBD2	TGTGCCGGGACCGTAGCGGGGGGTCCTGACATCAAACAGTATTTT	CAGTVAGGPDIKQYF
TRBV30	-	TRBJ1-6	-	TGTGCCTCGACGGAGAGCTCCTATAATTCACCCCTCCACTTT	CASTESSYNSPLHF
TRBV7-6	-	TRBJ1-6	-	TGTGCCAGCAGCTTAGACATTTCGGGTTCACCCCTCCACTTT	CASSLDISGSPLHF
TRBV4-1	few	TRBJ2-1	-	TGCGCCAGCAGCCAAGATAGAACGGTGACTAATGAGCAGTTCTTC	CASSQDRTVTNEQFF
TRBV2	-	TRBJ2-7	TRBD1	TGTGCCAGCAGTCGGACAGGGGACTCCTACGAGCAGTACTTC	CASSRTGDSYEQYF
TRBV6-2/TRBV6-3	-	TRBJ1-2	-	TGTGCCAGCAGTTACTCGGGCAGGGGTAATGGCTACACCTTC	CASSYSGRGNGYTF
TRBV5-1	-	TRBJ2-1	TRBD2	TGCGCCAGCAGCCCCGTCGGGGAGGGCCACTATGAGCAGTTCTTC	CASSPVGEGHYEQFF
TRBV19	-	TRBJ2-7	TRBD1	TGTGCCAGTAGGGGACAGGCGAGCTCCTACGAGCAGTACTTC	CASRGQASSYEQYF
TRBV20-1	-	TRBJ2-7	-	TGCAGTGCTGGTGCGGGCTTAGCCTACGAGCAGTACTTC	CSAGAGLAYEQYF
TRBV24-1	-	TRBJ2-3	-	TGTGCCACCAGTGCGATGGATACGCAGTATTTT	CATSAMDTQYF
TRBV11-3	once	TRBJ2-1	TRBD2	TGTGCCAGCAGCTTTAGCGGGAGTGTGAATGAGCAGTTCTTC	CASSFSGSVNEQFF
TRBV4-1	few	TRBJ2-6	-	TGCGCCAGCAGCCTAAAGACAGCGTCGTCTGGGGCCAACGTCCTGACTTTC	CASSLKTASSGANVLTF
TRBV24-1	few	TRBJ2-2	TRBD1	TGTGCCACCAGTGATTTGGCAGGGGGTTTCGGCGGGGAGCTGTTTTTT	CATSDLAGGFGGELFF
TRBV15	many	TRBJ2-1	-	TGTGCCACCAGCGAACAGGGAAATGAGCAGTTCTTC	CATSEQGNEQFF
TRBV24-1	few	TRBJ2-3	-	TGTGCCACCAGTGAGTCGCTCGGGGATACGCAGTATTTT	CATSESLGDTQYF
TRBV20-1	-	TRBJ2-3	TRBD2	TGCAGTGCTAGTCCAGCTAGCGGGGTCCCCAGCACAGATACGCAGTATTTT	CSASPASGVPSTDTQYF
TRBV7-9	few	TRBJ2-7	-	TGTGCCAGCAGCTCGGGACTTCTCGACGAGCAGTACTTC	CASSSGLLDEQYF
TRBV6-2/TRBV6-3	-	TRBJ2-7	-	TGTGCCAGCAGTTACTCGGACACGAGGGGTTACGAGCAGTACTTC	CASSYSDTRGYEQYF
TRBV5-1	few	TRBJ1-1	-	TGCGCCAGCAGCCCGGGCCCGATGGGAGCTTTCTTT	CASSPGPMGAFF
TRBV20-1	-	TRBJ1-2	TRBD1	TGCAGTGTTCCGGGACAGACTAACTATGGCTACACCTTC	CSVPGQTNYGYTF
TRBV7-3	-	TRBJ2-1	-	TGTGCCAGCGCTCCCGTAACCACGAGCTCCTACAATGAGCAGTTCTTC	CASAPVTTSSYNEQFF
TRBV9	once	TRBJ1-2	-	TGTGCCAGCAGCGTAGCCCGCTATGGCTACACCTTC	CASSVARYGYTF
TRBV7-9	few	TRBJ2-7	TRBD1	TGTGCCAGCAGCTGGGGACAGGGGAATACCTACGAGCAGTACTTC	CASSWGQGNTYEQYF
TRBV24-1	-	TRBJ1-1	TRBD1	TGTGCCACCACCGATAGACAGGGACTTGAAGCTTTCTTT	CATTDRQGLEAFF
TRBV12-3/TRBV12-4	many	TRBJ2-7	TRBD1	TGTGCCAGCAGTAGCCCCCGGACAGGGGACCTCAACGAGCAGTACTTC	CASSSPRTGDLNEQYF
TRBV20-1	-	TRBJ2-5	-	TGCAGTGCTAGAGATGTTAGGGACTTTGGGGAGACCCAGTACTTC	CSARDVRDFGETQYF
TRBV20-1	few	TRBJ1-1	-	TGCAGTGCTAGAGACCGGGACCCCAGGGCATTCTTT	CSARDRDPRAFF
TRBV7-9	-	TRBJ2-3	-	TGTGCCAGCAGCCTAGGACAGACGGATACGCAGTATTTT	CASSLGQTDTQYF
TRBV20-1	-	TRBJ1-2	-	TGCAGTGCTAGTGGCAGGGCGACCAACTATGGCTACACCTTC	CSASGRATNYGYTF
TRBV10-3	few	TRBJ2-7	-	TGTGCCATCAGGGACTCAGCGAGGAGCTCCTACGAGCAGTACTTC	CAIRDSARSSYEQYF
TRBV6-1	-	TRBJ1-2	-	TGTGCCAGCAGCGAGGGGGGGGGCTTCAGCTACACCTTC	CASSEGGGFSYTF
TRBV12-3/TRBV12-4	-	TRBJ1-2	-	TGTGCCAGCAGTGATTTTCTACAGGGTAACTATGGCTACACCTTC	CASSDFLQGNYGYTF
TRBV12-3/TRBV12-4	few	TRBJ1-2	-	TGTGCCAGCGGTTTTGACGGGCAGGGCCATGGCTACACCTTC	CASGFDGQGHGYTF
TRBV4-1	-	TRBJ1-2	-	TGCGCCAGCAGCCAAGTGACGACAGACCCCCGCTACACCTTC	CASSQVTTDPRYTF
TRBV5-1	-	TRBJ2-3	TRBD2	TGCGCCAGCAACTCGCCTAGCGGGAGTGCAAATACGCAGTATTTT	CASNSPSGSANTQYF
TRBV6-5	-	TRBJ2-1	-	TGTGCCAGCAGTTACTTTCTCTCTGGGCCCGCAAACGAGCAGTTCTTC	CASSYFLSGPANEQFF
TRBV7-9	many	TRBJ2-2	TRBD2	TGTGCCAGCATCTCCAGGGACTACTTTTTCACCGGGGAGCTGTTTTTT	CASISRDYFFTGELFF
TRBV7-9	-	TRBJ2-2	-	TGTGCCAGCAGCCCTCCCACCGGGGGCCGGGGCACCGGGGAGCTGTTTTTT	CASSPPTGGRGTGELFF
TRBV11-3	-	TRBJ1-5	-	TGTGCCAGCAGCTTAGATTGGTCGGGGGTTGGCAATCAGCCCCAGCATTTT	CASSLDWSGVGNQPQHF
TRBV7-2	few	TRBJ2-7	TRBD2	TGTGCCAGCAGCTCGGGACTAGCGTGGGGTATCGAGCAGTACTTC	CASSSGLAWGIEQYF
TRBV21-1	few	TRBJ2-5	-	TGTGCCAGCAGCAAAGCCGGCTCTATAATTCAAGAGACCCAGTACTTC	CASSKAGSIIQETQYF
TRBV30	-	TRBJ1-1	-	TGTGCCTGGAGTCCCAGATACACTGAAGCTTTCTTT	CAWSPRYTEAFF
TRBV7-9	few	TRBJ1-1	-	TGTGCCAGCTTCCGGGGGATGGAAGCTTTCTTT	CASFRGMEAFF
TRBV24-1	once	TRBJ2-3	-	TGTGCCACCACGAAGGGGAGCACAGATACGCAGTATTTT	CATTKGSTDTQYF
TRBV7-2	few	TRBJ2-1	-	TGTGCCAGCAGCTTGGGAGCGGCCGATGAGCAGTTCTTC	CASSLGAADEQFF
TRBV6-6	few	TRBJ2-4	-	TGTGCCAGCAGTTACTCCGCGGGGGCTCGGAACATTCAGTACTTC	CASSYSAGARNIQYF
TRBV30	few	TRBJ2-7	TRBD1	TGTGCCTGGAGTGAGGGACAGGGGTTTCACGAGCAGTACTTC	CAWSEGQGFHEQYF
TRBV7-8	-	TRBJ2-1	TRBD1	TGTGCCAGCAGCTCCCGACAGGGACCCCTAGAAGGACCCCTAGATTACAATGAGCAGTTCTTC	CASSSRQGPLEGPLDYNEQFF
TRBV3-1	-	TRBJ2-1	-	TGTGCCAGCAGCCAAGATGGGAGACGCTACAATGAGCAGTTCTTC	CASSQDGRRYNEQFF
TRBV29-1	few	TRBJ1-2	TRBD1	TGCAGCGTCCCACTGGCGGCAGGGGGCCACTATGGCTACACCTTC	CSVPLAAGGHYGYTF
TRBV5-1	few	TRBJ2-1	-	TGCGCCAGCAGCTTGGCCGGGACCCTGGGGTACAATGAGCAGTTCTTC	CASSLAGTLGYNEQFF
TRBV24-1	-	TRBJ1-4	TRBD1	TGTGCCACCAGTGATTCAGGACAGGATGAGGCAAAACTGTTTTTT	CATSDSGQDEAKLFF
TRBV6-5	-	TRBJ1-2	-	TGTGCCAGCAGTTCGACCGGGCGCAAAGGGAATGGCTACACCTTC	CASSSTGRKGNGYTF
TRBV19	-	TRBJ1-2	-	TGTGCCAGTAGTATTCGGGGGATCAGTAACTATGGCTACACCTTC	CASSIRGISNYGYTF
TRBV6-2/TRBV6-3	few	TRBJ1-1	-	TGTGCCAGCAGTACCCTAACAGGGACTGTGACTGAAGCTTTCTTT	CASSTLTGTVTEAFF